This TCR beta chain is from a study of spatial heterogeneity in lung cancer. Background on the study: Taken at a median of about two years after resection, follow-up PBMC samples underwent sequencing when available.

Sample time point: blood at routine non-recurrence follow-up after resection. V was cut by 8 bases and J by 6 bases, with 20 bases left in between. Germline V CDR1 and CDR2: MNHEY, SMNVEV (reference sequence). CDR3 length: 14 residues. This clonotype turned up a few times. TCRdb used MiXCR to reprocess the 5' RACE reads, holding one entry per CDR3 protein. The table records 30,000 to 35,000 distinct CDR3 sequences, over 9.5% of them present only once. This receptor was identified in a female donor with early-stage non-small cell lung cancer. The chain carries TRBV27 and TRBJ2-7; a possible D gene is TRBD1 (6 bases). The sample was PBMCs, taken at follow-up. In DNA form, the CDR3 reads TGTGCCAGCTCCCTAGGGGGATCTGCGGGCGAGCAGTACTTC. This translates into CASSLGGSAGEQYF.